The clone carrying this TCR beta chain has a count of ten or more. The data stem from a study of early T cells in non-severe SARS-CoV-2 infection. Study-level information: Sequenced bulk RNA came from whole blood that was unsorted, and chains were unpaired.

Attachment of unique molecular identifiers to individual cDNA molecules was performed. TCRdb ran MiXCR on the 5' RACE reads and lists one entry per CDR3 protein. Among roughly 29,000 distinct CDR3 sequences, more than 3.5% were seen once, and the ten largest hold around 6.3%. This TCR came from an adult who was a healthcare worker with PCR-confirmed SARS-CoV-2 infection or an uninfected control (not recorded which). The sample was whole blood.

CDR3 residues: CASSFSGSTDTQYF. For the CDR3, the DNA is TGTGCCAGCAGCTTTTCGGGTAGCACAGATACGCAGTATTTT. The chain couples TRBV11-2 to TRBJ2-3; D ambiguous. CDR3 length: 14 amino acids. Germline V lookup: CDR1 SGHAT, CDR2 FQNNGV. Deletions cut 3 bases from V and 0 bases from J, with 7 bases between.